The 7 T cell receptor beta chains below were found in one sample sequenced in a study of blood T cells in healthy people across ages. A J-beta primer mix and a sample-barcoded 5' primer were used in a second PCR of roughly 7 to 12 cycles. MiXCR, run by TCRdb on the 5' RACE reads, gives a single entry per CDR3 protein. Seen here are around 1,700,000 distinct CDR3 sequences, approximately 30% observed once, and the top ten hold approximately 7.7%. Specimen: blood. Receptor source: a woman aged 25 to 39 in good health.

This clonotype was seen repeatedly, ten times or more. V is TRBV5-6 and J is TRBJ2-3, with TRBD2 as a possible D gene (5 bases). V was shortened by 4 bases and J by 4 bases, with 16 bases between the two germline ends. This CDR3 comprises 15 residues. Germline V gene sequence: CDR1 SGHDT, CDR2 YYEEEE. The CDR3 DNA reads as TGTGCCAGCAGCCCCTCTCGGGGAGACCCAGATACGCAGTATTTT. It codes for CASSPSRGDPDTQYF.

A note on this clonotype: The junction departs from germline at one end; a sequencing error may be responsible. The V call is TRBV30, the J call TRBJ1-1; D uncertain. This CDR3 is 11 amino acids long. Germline V gene sequence: CDR1 GTSNPN, CDR2 SVGIG (reference sequence). The CDR3 sequence is CAWSVNAEAFF. The CDR3 nucleotides read TGTGCATGGAGTGTTAACGCTGAAGCTTTCTTT.

The gene calls are TRBV10-3 and TRBJ2-7; TRBD1 agrees at 10 bases. Germline assignment: CDR1 ENHRY and CDR2 SYGVKD. The J segment lost 5 bases and the V segment lost 6 bases, leaving 4 bases of the junction unmatched. The CDR3 is 13 residues long. The CDR3 protein is CAIRPDRGHEQYF. The DNA of the CDR3 is TGTGCCATCAGACCCGACAGGGGGCACGAGCAGTACTTC.

The chain employs TRBV2 and TRBJ2-1; weak D call: TRBD2 (5 bases). Trimming cost V 6 bases and J 2 bases, with 17 bases left between them. CDR1 and CDR2 (germline): SNHLY, FYNNEI. This CDR3 spans 16 amino acids. In nucleotides, the CDR3 is TGTGCCAGCAGCGCGGGTACCCACGCCACCTACAATGAGCAGTTCTTC. Translating it yields CASSAGTHATYNEQFF. Full variable domain (missing parts from reference TRBV2 and TRBJ2-1): EPEVTQTPSHQVTQMGQEVILRCVPISNHLYFYWYRQILGQKVEFLVSFYNNEISEKSEIFDDQFSVERPDGSNFTLKIRSTKLEDSAMYFCASSAGTHATYNEQFFGPGTRLTVL.

This clonotype came up a few times. The gene calls are TRBV9 and TRBJ2-1; 8 positions agree with TRBD2. CDR1 and CDR2 (germline): SGDLS, YYNGEE. With V trimmed by 3 bases and J by 4 bases, 9 bases remained unmatched. The CDR3 has 16 residues. CDR3 in amino acids: CASSGTLAGLYNEQFF. The CDR3 nucleotides read TGTGCCAGCAGCGGGACTCTAGCGGGCCTATACAATGAGCAGTTCTTC.

This clonotype was picked up a small number of times. The J gene is TRBJ1-6, the V gene TRBV20-1; D is possibly TRBD1 (6 bases). Germline V lookup: CDR1 DFQATT, CDR2 SNEGSKA (reference sequence). The CDR3 runs 14 residues. V lost 1 base to trimming and J lost 9 bases, with 13 bases between them. Here the CDR3 reads CSARVPQGGSPLHF. DNA for the CDR3: TGCAGTGCTAGAGTCCCACAGGGAGGTTCACCCCTCCACTTT.

The CDR3 DNA is TGTGCCAGCAGCTGGGGGCAGGGTACCCAAGAGACCCAGTACTTC. This gives the protein CASSWGQGTQETQYF. V gene TRBV7-2 combines with J gene TRBJ2-5; tentatively, D is TRBD1 (6 bases). Germline values: CDR1 SGHTA, CDR2 FQGNSA. The CDR3 length is 15 residues. V was shortened by 4 bases and J by 1 base, with 13 bases between the two germline ends.